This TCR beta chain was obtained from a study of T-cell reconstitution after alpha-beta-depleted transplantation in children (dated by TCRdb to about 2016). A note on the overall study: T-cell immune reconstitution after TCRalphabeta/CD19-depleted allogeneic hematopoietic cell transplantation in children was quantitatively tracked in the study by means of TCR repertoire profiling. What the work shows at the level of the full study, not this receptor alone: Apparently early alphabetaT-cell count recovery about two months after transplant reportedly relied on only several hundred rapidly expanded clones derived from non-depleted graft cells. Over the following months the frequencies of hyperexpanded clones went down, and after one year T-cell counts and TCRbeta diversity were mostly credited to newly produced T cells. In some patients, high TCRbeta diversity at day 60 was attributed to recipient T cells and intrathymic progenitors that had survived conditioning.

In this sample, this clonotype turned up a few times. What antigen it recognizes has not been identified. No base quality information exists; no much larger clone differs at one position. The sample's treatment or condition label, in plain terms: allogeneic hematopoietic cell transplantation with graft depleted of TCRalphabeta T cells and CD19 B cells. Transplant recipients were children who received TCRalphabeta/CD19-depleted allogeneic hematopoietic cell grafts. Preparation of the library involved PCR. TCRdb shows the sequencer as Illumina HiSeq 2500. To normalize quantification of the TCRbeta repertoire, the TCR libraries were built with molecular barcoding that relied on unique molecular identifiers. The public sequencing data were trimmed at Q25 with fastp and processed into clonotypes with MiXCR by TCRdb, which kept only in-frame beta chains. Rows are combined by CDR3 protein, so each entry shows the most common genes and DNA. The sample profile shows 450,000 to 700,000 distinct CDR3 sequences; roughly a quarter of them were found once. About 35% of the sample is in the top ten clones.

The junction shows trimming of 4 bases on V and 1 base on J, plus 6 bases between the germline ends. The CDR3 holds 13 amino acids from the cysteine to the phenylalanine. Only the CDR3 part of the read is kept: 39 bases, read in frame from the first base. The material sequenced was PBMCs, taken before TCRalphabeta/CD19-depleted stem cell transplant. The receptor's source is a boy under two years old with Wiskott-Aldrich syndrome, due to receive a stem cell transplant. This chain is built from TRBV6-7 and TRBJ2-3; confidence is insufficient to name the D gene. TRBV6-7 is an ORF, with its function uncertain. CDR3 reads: CASSSNRTDTQYF. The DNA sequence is TGTGCCAGCAGTTCTAACCGCACAGATACGCAGTATTTT.